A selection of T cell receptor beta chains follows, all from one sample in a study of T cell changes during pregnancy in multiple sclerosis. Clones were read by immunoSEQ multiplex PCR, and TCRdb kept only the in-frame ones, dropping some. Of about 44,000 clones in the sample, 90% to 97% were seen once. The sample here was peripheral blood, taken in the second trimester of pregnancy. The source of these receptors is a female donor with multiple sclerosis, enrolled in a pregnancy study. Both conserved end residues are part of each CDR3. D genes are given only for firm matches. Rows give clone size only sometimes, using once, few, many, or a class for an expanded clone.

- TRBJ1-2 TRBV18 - CASSPSRLFDGYTF TGTGCCAGCTCACCCAGTCGCCTTTTCGATGGCTACACCTTC
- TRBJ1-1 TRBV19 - CASSIDLRVNTEAFF TGTGCCAGTAGTATAGATCTCAGGGTGAACACTGAAGCTTTCTTT
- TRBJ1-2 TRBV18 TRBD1 CASSPGAGGQGASGYTF TGTGCCAGCTCACCTGGAGCGGGTGGACAGGGGGCTTCTGGCTACACCTTC
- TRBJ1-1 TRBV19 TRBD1 CASRRGTGYTEAFF TGTGCCAGTCGGAGGGGGACAGGCTACACTGAAGCTTTCTTT
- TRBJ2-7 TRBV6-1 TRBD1 CASRSTGGPYEQYF TGTGCCAGCAGGAGTACAGGGGGTCCCTACGAGCAGTACTTC
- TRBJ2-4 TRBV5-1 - CASSLGQLAKNIQYF TGCGCCAGCAGCTTGGGACAGCTAGCCAAAAACATTCAGTACTTC
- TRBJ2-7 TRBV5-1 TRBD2 CASSRLAGEPLYEQYF TGCGCCAGCTCGAGACTAGCGGGGGAACCTCTCTACGAGCAGTACTTC
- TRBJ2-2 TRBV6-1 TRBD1 CASSTDRGSGELFF TGTGCCAGCAGTACGGACAGGGGCTCCGGGGAGCTGTTTTTT
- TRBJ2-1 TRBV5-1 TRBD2 CASSLGKLAGEDNEQFF TGCGCCAGCAGCTTGGGAAAACTAGCGGGAGAGGATAATGAGCAGTTCTTC
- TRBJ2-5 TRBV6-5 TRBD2 CASLGGGRGKETQYF TGTGCCAGCCTGGGCGGGGGGAGAGGGAAAGAGACCCAGTACTTC
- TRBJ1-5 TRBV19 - CASGGGKGVNQPQHF TGTGCCAGTGGGGGGGGGAAAGGGGTCAATCAGCCCCAGCATTTT
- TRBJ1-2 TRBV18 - CASLEGRSSYGYTF TGTGCCAGCCTCGAGGGGAGGTCTTCCTATGGCTACACCTTC
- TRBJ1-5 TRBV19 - CASSFRTGGNQPQHF TGTGCCAGTAGTTTTCGGACGGGGGGCAATCAGCCCCAGCATTTT
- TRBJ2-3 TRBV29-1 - CSSRLGVTDTQYF TGCAGCTCAAGACTAGGAGTAACAGATACGCAGTATTTT
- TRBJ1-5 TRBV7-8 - CASSLGTALIGNQPQHF TGTGCCAGCAGCTTAGGGACTGCATTAATTGGCAATCAGCCCCAGCATTTT
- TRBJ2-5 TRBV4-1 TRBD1 CASSQAPGTGGQETQYF TGCGCCAGCAGCCAAGCCCCCGGGACAGGGGGCCAGGAGACCCAGTACTTC
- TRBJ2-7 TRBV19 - CASSTGGQRVREQYF TGTGCCAGTAGTACCGGGGGGCAGCGCGTCCGCGAGCAGTACTTC
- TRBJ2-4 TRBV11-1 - CASSLQGPRRVQYF TGTGCCAGCAGCTTACAGGGGCCCAGACGGGTTCAGTACTTC
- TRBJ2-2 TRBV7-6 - CASSLVDSELTGELFF TGTGCCAGCAGCTTGGTGGACAGTGAGCTCACCGGGGAGCTGTTTTTT
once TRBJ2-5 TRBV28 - CASLRQETQYF TGTGCCAGCTTGAGGCAAGAGACCCAGTACTTC
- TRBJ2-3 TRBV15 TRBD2 CATSGRAGGRDTQYF TGTGCCACCAGCGGAAGAGCGGGAGGACGAGATACGCAGTATTTT
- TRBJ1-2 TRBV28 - CAIQQRDGYGYTF TGTGCCATACAACAGAGGGATGGGTATGGCTACACCTTC
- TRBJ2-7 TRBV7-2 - CASSRTASSYEQYF TGTGCCAGCAGCCGCACTGCAAGCTCCTACGAGCAGTACTTC
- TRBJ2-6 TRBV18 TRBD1 CASSPIQGTSGANVLTF TGTGCCAGCTCACCGATACAGGGGACCTCTGGGGCCAACGTCCTGACTTTC
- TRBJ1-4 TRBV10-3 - CAISESDSFNEKLFF TGTGCCATCAGTGAGTCTGACAGCTTCAATGAAAAACTGTTTTTT
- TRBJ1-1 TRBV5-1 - CASSLAGVRTEAFF TGCGCCAGCAGCCTTGCAGGGGTACGTACTGAAGCTTTCTTT
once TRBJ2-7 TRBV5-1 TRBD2 CASSSQPPSGGFSYEQYF TGCGCCAGCAGCTCCCAGCCCCCTAGCGGGGGCTTCTCCTACGAGCAGTACTTC
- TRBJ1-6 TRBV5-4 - CASSLIQKNSPLHF TGTGCCAGCAGCTTGATTCAGAAGAATTCACCCCTCCACTTT
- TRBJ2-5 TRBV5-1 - CASSPGVQETQYF TGCGCCAGCAGCCCGGGTGTTCAAGAGACCCAGTACTTC
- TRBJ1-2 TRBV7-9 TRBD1 CASSRGQVNYGYTF TGTGCCAGCAGCCGGGGACAGGTCAACTATGGCTACACCTTC
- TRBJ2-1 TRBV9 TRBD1 CASSVAYRGPYNEQFF TGTGCCAGCAGCGTGGCCTACAGGGGACCCTACAATGAGCAGTTCTTC
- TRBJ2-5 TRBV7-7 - CASSSTPGGETQYF TGTGCCAGCAGCTCCACCCCAGGGGGGGAGACCCAGTACTTC
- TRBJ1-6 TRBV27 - CASSLARGAPYNSPLHF TGTGCCAGCAGTTTAGCTCGGGGGGCCCCCTATAATTCACCCCTCCACTTT
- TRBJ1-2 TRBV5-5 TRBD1 CASSLSRGQNYGYTF TGTGCCAGCAGCCTCTCTCGGGGACAGAACTATGGCTACACCTTC
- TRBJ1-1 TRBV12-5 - CASGLVIREGTEAFF TGTGCTAGTGGTTTGGTAATAAGGGAGGGCACTGAAGCTTTCTTT
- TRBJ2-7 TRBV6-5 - CASSMGEAYEQYF TGTGCCAGCAGTATGGGGGAGGCCTACGAGCAGTACTTC
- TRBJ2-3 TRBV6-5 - CASSTGEKDTQYF TGTGCCAGCAGTACCGGAGAGAAAGATACGCAGTATTTT
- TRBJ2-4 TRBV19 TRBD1 CASSGRGLNIQYF TGTGCCAGTAGTGGCAGGGGGTTAAACATTCAGTACTTC
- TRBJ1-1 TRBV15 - CATSRDKAQREAFF TGTGCCACCAGCAGAGATAAGGCTCAGCGTGAAGCTTTCTTT
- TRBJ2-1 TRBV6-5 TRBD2 CASSSGTSGGDEQFF TGTGCCAGCAGTTCCGGGACTAGCGGGGGGGATGAGCAGTTCTTC
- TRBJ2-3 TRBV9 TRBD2 CASSVLLAGTDTQYF TGTGCCAGCAGCGTCCTACTAGCGGGCACAGATACGCAGTATTTT
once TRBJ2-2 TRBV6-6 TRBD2 CASSPGGTGELFF TGTGCCAGCAGTCCGGGGGGGACCGGGGAGCTGTTTTTT
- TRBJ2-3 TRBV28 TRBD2 CASSRTSGTDTQYF TGTGCCAGCAGTAGGACTAGCGGGACAGATACGCAGTATTTT
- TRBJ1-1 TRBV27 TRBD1 CASSSYSGQGYTEAFF TGTGCCAGCAGCTCATACTCGGGACAGGGATACACTGAAGCTTTCTTT
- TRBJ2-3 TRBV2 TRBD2 CPPGGGPSTDTQYF TGTCCCCCGGGGGGGGGCCCTAGCACAGATACGCAGTATTTT
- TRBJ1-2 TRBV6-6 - CASRPGVGGYTF TGTGCCAGCAGGCCCGGGGTTGGGGGCTACACCTTC
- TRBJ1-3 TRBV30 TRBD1 CAWSEGTGLTGNTIYF TGTGCCTGGAGTGAGGGGACAGGGCTCACTGGAAACACCATATATTTT
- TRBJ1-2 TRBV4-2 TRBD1 CASSQPDRVDYGYTF TGTGCCAGCAGCCAACCTGACAGGGTAGACTATGGCTACACCTTC
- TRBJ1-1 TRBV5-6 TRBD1 CASSLAETGYWTEAFF TGTGCCAGCAGCTTGGCTGAGACAGGGTATTGGACTGAAGCTTTCTTT
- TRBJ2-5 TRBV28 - CASSLSGGQETQYF TGTGCCAGCAGTTTATCCGGCGGGCAAGAGACCCAGTACTTC
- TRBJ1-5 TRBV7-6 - CASSLQGNQPQHF TGTGCCAGCAGCTTACAGGGTAATCAGCCCCAGCATTTT
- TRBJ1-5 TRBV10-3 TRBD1 CAIRDSNSNQPQHF TGTGCCATCCGGGACAGCAATAGCAATCAGCCCCAGCATTTT
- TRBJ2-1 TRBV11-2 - CASSLSGSDNEQFF TGTGCCAGCAGCCTTAGTGGAAGCGACAATGAGCAGTTCTTC
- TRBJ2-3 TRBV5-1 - CASSLALGTDTQYF TGCGCCAGCAGCTTGGCCCTCGGTACAGATACGCAGTATTTT
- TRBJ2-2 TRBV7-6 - CASSYKVGGELFF TGTGCCAGCAGCTACAAAGTTGGCGGGGAGCTGTTTTTT